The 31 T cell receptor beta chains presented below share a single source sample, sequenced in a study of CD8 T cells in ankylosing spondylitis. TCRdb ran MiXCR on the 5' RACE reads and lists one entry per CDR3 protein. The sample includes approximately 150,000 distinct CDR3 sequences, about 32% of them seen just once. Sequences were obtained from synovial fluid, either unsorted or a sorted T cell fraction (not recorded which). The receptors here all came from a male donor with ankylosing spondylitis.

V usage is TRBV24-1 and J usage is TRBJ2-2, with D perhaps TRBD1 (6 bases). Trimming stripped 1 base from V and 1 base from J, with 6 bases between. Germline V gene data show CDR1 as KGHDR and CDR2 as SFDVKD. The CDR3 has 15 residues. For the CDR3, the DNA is TGTGCCACCAGTGATTTCAGGGGGAACACCGGGGAGCTGTTTTTT. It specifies CATSDFRGNTGELFF.

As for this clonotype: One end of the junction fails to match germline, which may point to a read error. The CDR3 sequence: CASSSSGGGETQYF. The CDR3 region has the DNA TGTGCTAGCAGCTCAAGCGGGGGTGGAGAGACCCAGTACTTC. J is TRBJ2-5 and V is TRBV7-7; 8 bases map to TRBD2. Germline V gene lookup returns CDR1 SSHAT and CDR2 FNYEAQ (reference sequence). The CDR3 length is 14 residues.

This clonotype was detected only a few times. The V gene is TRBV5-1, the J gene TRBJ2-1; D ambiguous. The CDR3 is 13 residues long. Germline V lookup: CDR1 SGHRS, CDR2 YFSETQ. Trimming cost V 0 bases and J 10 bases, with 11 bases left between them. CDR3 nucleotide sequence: TGCGCCAGCAGCTTGGAGTTTGAAAAGGAGCAGTTCTTC. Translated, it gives CASSLEFEKEQFF. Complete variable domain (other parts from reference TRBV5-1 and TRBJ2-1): KAGVTQTPRYLIKTRGQQVTLSCSPISGHRSVSWYQQTPGQGLQFLFEYFSETQRNKGNFPGRFSGRQFSNSRSEMNVSTLELGDSALYLCASSLEFEKEQFFGPGTRLTVL.

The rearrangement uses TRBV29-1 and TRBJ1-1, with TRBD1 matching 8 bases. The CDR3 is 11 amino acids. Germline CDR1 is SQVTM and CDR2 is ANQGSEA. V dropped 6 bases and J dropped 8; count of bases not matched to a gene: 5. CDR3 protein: CSVRTGPEAFF. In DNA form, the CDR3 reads TGCAGCGTCAGGACAGGGCCCGAAGCTTTCTTT. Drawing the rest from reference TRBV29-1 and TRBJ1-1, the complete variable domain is SAVISQKPSRDICQRGTSLTIQCQVDSQVTMMFWYRQQPGQSLTLIATANQGSEATYESGFVIDKFPISRPNLTFSTLTVSNMSPEDSSIYLCSVRTGPEAFFGQGTRLTVV.

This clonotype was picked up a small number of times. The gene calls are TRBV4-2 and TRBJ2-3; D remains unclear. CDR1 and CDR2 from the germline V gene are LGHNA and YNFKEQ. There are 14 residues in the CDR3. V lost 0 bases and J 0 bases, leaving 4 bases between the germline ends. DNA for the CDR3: TGTGCCAGCAGCCAAGATCCCAGCACAGATACGCAGTATTTT. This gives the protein CASSQDPSTDTQYF.

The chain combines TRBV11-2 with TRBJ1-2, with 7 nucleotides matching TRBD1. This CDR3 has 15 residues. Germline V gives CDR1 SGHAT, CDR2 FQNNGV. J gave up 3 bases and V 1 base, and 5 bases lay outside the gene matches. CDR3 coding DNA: TGTGCCAGCAGCTTAGGACAGGGTGTGGACTATGGCTACACCTTC. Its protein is CASSLGQGVDYGYTF. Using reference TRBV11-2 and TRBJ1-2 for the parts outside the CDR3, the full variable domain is EAGVAQSPRYKIIEKRQSVAFWCNPISGHATLYWYQQILGQGPKLLIQFQNNGVVDDSQLPKDRFSAERLKGVDSTLKIQPAKLEDSAVYLCASSLGQGVDYGYTFGSGTRLTVV.

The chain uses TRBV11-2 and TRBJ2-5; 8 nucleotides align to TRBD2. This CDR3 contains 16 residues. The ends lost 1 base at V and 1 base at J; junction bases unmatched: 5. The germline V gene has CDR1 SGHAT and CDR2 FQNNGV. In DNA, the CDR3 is TGTGCCAGCAGCTTAGCCCTAGCGGGCAGCCAAGAGACCCAGTACTTC. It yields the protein CASSLALAGSQETQYF.

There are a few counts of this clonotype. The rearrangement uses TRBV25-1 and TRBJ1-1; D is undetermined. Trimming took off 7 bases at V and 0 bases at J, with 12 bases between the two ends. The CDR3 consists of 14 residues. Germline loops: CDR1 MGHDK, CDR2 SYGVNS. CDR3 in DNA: TGTGCCAGCAAGAGACACGGAATGAACACTGAAGCTTTCTTT. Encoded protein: CASKRHGMNTEAFF.

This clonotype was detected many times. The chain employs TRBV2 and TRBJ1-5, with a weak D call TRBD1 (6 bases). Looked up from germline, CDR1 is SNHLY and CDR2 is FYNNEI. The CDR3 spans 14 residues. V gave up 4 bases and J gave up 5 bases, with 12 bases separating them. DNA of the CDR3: TGTGCCAGCAGTGGGCAGGGGCGTTATCAGCCCCAGCATTTT. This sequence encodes CASSGQGRYQPQHF.

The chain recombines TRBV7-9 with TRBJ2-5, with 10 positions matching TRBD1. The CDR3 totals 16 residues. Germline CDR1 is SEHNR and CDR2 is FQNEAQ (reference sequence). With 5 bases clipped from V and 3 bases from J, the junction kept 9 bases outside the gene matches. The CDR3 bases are TGTGCCAGCAGCATCGGGACAGGGGAGTTAGAAGAGACCCAGTACTTC. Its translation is CASSIGTGELEETQYF.

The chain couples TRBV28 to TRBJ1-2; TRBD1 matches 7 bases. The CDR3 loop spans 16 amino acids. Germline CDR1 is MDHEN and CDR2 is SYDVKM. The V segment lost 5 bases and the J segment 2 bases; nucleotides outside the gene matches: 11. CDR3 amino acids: CASSPDPGGLNYGYTF. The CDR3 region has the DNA TGTGCCAGCAGTCCCGACCCAGGGGGGTTGAACTATGGCTACACCTTC.

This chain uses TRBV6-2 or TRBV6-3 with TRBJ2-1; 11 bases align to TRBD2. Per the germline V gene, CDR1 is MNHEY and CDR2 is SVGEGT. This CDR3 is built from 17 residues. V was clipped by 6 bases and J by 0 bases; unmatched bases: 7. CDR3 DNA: TGTGCCAGCAGCCCGACTAGCGGGGTCCTCTCCTACAATGAGCAGTTCTTC. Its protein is CASSPTSGVLSYNEQFF.

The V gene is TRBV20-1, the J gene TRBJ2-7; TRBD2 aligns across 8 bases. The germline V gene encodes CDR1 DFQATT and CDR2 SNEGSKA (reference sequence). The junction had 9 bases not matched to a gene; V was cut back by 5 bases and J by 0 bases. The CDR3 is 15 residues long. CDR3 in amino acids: CSAGDPGTSSYEQYF. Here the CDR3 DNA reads TGCAGTGCTGGGGACCCGGGGACTAGCTCCTACGAGCAGTACTTC.

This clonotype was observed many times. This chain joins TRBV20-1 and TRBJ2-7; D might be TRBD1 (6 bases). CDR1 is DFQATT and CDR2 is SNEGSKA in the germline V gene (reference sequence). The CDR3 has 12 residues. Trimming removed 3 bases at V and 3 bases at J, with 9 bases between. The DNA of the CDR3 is TGCAGTGCTAGCAGGGACAACTACGAGCAGTACTTC. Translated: CSASRDNYEQYF.

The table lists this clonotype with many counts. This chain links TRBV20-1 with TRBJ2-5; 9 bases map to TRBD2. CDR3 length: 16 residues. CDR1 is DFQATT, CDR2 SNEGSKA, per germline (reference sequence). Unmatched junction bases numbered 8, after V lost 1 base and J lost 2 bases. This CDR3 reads CSARVASGDLQETQYF. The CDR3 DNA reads TGCAGTGCTAGAGTGGCTAGCGGGGACCTTCAAGAGACCCAGTACTTC.

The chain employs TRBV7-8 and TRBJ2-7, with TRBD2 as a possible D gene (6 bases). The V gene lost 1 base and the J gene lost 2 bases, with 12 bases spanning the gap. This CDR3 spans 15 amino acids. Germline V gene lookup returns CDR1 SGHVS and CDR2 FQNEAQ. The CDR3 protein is CASSLGASVAYEQYF. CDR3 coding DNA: TGTGCCAGCAGCTTAGGGGCTAGCGTAGCCTACGAGCAGTACTTC.

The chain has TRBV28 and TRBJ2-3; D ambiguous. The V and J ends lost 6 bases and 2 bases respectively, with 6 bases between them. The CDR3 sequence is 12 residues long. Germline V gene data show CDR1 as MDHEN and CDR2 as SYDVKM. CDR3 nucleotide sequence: TGTGCCAGCAGCAAGTTCACAGATACGCAGTATTTT. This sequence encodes CASSKFTDTQYF.

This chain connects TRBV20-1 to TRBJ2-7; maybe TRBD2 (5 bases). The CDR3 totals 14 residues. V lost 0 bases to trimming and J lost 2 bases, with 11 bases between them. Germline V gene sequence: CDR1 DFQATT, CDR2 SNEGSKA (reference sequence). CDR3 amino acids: CSARDAGKAYEQYF. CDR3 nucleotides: TGCAGTGCTAGAGACGCCGGGAAAGCCTACGAGCAGTACTTC.

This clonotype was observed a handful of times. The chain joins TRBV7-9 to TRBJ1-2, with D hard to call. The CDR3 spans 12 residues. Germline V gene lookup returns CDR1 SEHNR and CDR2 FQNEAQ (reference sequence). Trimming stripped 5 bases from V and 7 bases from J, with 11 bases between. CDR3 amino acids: CASSPYMSGYTF. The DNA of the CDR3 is TGTGCCAGCAGCCCGTACATGAGTGGCTACACCTTC.

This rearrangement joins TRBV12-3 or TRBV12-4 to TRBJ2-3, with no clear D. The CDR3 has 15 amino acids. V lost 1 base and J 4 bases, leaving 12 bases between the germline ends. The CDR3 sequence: CASSLVGIRADTQYF. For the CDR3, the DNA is TGTGCCAGCAGTTTAGTCGGAATTAGGGCAGATACGCAGTATTTT.

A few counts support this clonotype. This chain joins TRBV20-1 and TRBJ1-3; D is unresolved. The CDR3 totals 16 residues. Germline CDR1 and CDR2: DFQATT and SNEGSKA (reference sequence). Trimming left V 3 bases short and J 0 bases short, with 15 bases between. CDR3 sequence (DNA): TGCAGTGCTAGTTATTCAGCTACTTTCTCTGGAAACACCATATATTTT. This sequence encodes CSASYSATFSGNTIYF.

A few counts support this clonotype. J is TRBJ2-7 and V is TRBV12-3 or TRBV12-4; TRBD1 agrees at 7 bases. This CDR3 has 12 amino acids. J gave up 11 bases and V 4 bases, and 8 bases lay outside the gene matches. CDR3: CASSSNRDSEYF. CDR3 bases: TGTGCCAGCAGTTCAAACCGGGACAGCGAGTACTTC.

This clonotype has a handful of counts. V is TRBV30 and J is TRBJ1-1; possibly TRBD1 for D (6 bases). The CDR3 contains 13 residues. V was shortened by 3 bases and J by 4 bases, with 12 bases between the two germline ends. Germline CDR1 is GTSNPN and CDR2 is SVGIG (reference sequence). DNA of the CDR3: TGTGCCTGGAGGAAGGGGGGTTCCACTGAAGCTTTCTTT. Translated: CAWRKGGSTEAFF. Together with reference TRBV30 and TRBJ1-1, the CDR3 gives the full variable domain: SQTIHQWPATLVQPVGSPLSLECTVEGTSNPNLYWYRQAAGRGLQLLFYSVGIGQISSEVPQNLSASRPQDRQFILSSKKLLLSDSGFYLCAWRKGGSTEAFFGQGTRLTVV.

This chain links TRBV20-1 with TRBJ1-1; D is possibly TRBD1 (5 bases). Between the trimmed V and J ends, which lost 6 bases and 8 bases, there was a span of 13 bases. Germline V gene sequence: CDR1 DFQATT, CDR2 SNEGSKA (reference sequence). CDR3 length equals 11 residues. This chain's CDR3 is CSAAWQGEAFF. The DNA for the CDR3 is TGCAGTGCCGCCTGGCAGGGCGAAGCTTTCTTT.

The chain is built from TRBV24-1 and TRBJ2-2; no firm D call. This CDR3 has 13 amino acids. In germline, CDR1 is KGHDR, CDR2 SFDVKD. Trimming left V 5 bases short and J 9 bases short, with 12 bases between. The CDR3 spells CATSGAGSRELFF. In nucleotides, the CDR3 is TGTGCCACCAGTGGTGCCGGATCCCGGGAGCTGTTTTTT.

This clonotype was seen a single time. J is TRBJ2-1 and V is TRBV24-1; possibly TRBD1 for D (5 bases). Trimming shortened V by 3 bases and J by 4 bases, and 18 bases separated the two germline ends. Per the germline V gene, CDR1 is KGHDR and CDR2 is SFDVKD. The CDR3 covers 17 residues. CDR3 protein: CATSDPTPGPQYNEQFF. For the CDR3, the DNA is TGTGCCACCAGTGATCCCACCCCAGGGCCCCAATACAATGAGCAGTTCTTC.

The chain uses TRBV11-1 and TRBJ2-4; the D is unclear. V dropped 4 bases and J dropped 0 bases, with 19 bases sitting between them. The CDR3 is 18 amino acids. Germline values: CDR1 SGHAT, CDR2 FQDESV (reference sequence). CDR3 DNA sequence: TGTGCCAGCAGCTCCCCACGCGGCAGCCCTTTAGCCAAAAACATTCAGTACTTC. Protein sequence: CASSSPRGSPLAKNIQYF.

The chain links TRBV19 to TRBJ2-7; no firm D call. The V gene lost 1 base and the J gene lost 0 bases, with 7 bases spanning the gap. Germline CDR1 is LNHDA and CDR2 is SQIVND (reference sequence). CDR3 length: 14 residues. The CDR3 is CASSIGGYSYEQYF. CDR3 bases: TGTGCCAGTAGTATAGGGGGATACTCCTACGAGCAGTACTTC.

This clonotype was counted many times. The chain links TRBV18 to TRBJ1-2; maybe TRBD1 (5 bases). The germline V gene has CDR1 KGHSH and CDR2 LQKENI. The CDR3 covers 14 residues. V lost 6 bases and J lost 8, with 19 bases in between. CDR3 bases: TGTGCCAGCTCGCCCCGGGGGGAAACGGAAGGCTACACCTTC. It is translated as CASSPRGETEGYTF.

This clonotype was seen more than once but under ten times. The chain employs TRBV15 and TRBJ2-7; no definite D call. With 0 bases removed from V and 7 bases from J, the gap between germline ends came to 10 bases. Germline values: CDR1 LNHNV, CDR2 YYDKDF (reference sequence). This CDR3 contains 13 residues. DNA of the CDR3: TGTGCCACCAGCAGAGATGCGGATTTGGAGCAGTACTTC. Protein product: CATSRDADLEQYF.

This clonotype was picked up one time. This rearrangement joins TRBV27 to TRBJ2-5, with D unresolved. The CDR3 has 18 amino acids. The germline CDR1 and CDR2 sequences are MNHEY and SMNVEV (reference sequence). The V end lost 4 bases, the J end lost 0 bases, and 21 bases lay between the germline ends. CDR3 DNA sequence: TGTGCCAGCAGTTCCTCGTACAAAACCGCTCTGGACCAAGAGACCCAGTACTTC. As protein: CASSSSYKTALDQETQYF.